A selection of T cell receptor beta chains follows, all from one sample in a study of CD8+ T cells in alopecia areata. Here immunoSEQ multiplex PCR was the method, and the copy in TCRdb shows in-frame clones only, minus some. The data show 150,000 or so clones, around 86% seen once. Sequenced here: CD8+ T cells sorted from blood, sampled at week 0. The receptors were sampled from a human donor with alopecia areata. CDR3s include the opening cysteine and the closing phenylalanine or tryptophan. The D gene is left open where the match is weak. The size field is filled for only some rows; it gives once, few, many or a size class.

TRBV4-2	NA	TRBJ2-7	NA	CASSPTGKVLQYF	TGTGCCAGCAGCCCGACCGGGAAGGTTCTGCAGTACTTC
TRBV2	NA	TRBJ1-5	NA	CASSEEIGYRNQPQHF	TGTGCCAGCAGTGAGGAAATCGGGTACCGGAATCAGCCCCAGCATTTT
TRBV27	NA	TRBJ2-7	NA	CASSRPGLEQYF	TGTGCCAGCAGCAGGCCGGGTCTCGAGCAGTACTTC
TRBV11-2	NA	TRBJ1-5	NA	CASSLGYGDNQPQHF	TGTGCCAGCAGCTTAGGGTACGGGGACAATCAGCCCCAGCATTTT
TRBV5-1	TRBD1	TRBJ2-3	NA	CASSLGDSTTDTQYF	TGCGCCAGCAGCTTAGGGGACAGTACTACAGATACGCAGTATTTT
TRBV11-2	TRBD2	TRBJ2-7	NA	CASSFERGKFDSYEQYF	TGTGCCAGCAGTTTTGAGCGGGGAAAATTCGACTCCTACGAGCAGTACTTC
TRBV5-4	TRBD2	TRBJ2-1	NA	CASSQRREDYNEQFF	TGTGCCAGCAGTCAAAGGCGGGAGGACTACAATGAGCAGTTCTTC
TRBV23-1	NA	TRBJ2-7	NA	CASSQGEQHRLF	TGCGCCAGCAGTCAAGGGGAACAACATAGACTCTTC
TRBV29-1	NA	TRBJ2-5	NA	CSVYQETQYF	TGCAGCGTTTATCAAGAGACCCAGTACTTC
TRBV29-1	TRBD1	TRBJ2-2	NA	CSVGQINTGELFF	TGCAGCGTGGGACAGATAAACACCGGGGAGCTGTTTTTT
TRBV5-1	NA	TRBJ2-7	NA	CASSLEPSSYEQYF	TGCGCCAGCAGCTTGGAACCGAGCTCCTACGAGCAGTACTTC
TRBV29-1	NA	TRBJ2-1	few	CSAEGGESNEQFF	TGCAGCGCCGAGGGTGGGGAAAGTAATGAGCAGTTCTTC
TRBV28	NA	TRBJ2-5	few	CASSFRARRAETQYF	TGTGCCAGCAGTTTTCGTGCTAGGCGGGCGGAGACCCAGTACTTC
TRBV29-1	TRBD1	TRBJ1-2	NA	CSVDRGLNYGYTF	TGCAGCGTCGACAGGGGCTTGAACTATGGCTACACCTTC
TRBV2	NA	TRBJ2-1	NA	CARAEGGSYNEQFF	TGTGCCAGGGCGGAGGGGGGATCCTACAATGAGCAGTTCTTC
TRBV29-1	NA	TRBJ2-7	NA	CSVEDSRGLAYEQYF	TGCAGCGTTGAAGACTCGAGGGGGTTAGCCTACGAGCAGTACTTC
TRBV9	NA	TRBJ2-2	NA	CASSLNTGELFF	TGTGCCAGCAGCTTGAACACCGGGGAGCTGTTTTTT
TRBV4-1	TRBD1	TRBJ2-2	NA	CASSQGQGVTNTGELFF	TGCGCCAGCAGCCAGGGACAGGGGGTAACGAACACCGGGGAGCTGTTTTTT
TRBV6-5	NA	TRBJ2-1	few	CASSYTQGSEQFF	TGTGCCAGCAGTTACACACAGGGTAGTGAGCAGTTCTTC
TRBV13	NA	TRBJ2-1	NA	CASSSRTPYNEQFF	TGTGCCAGCAGCTCCAGGACTCCCTACAATGAGCAGTTCTTC
TRBV7-6	NA	TRBJ1-2	NA	CASSPTAISNYGYTF	TGTGCCAGCAGCCCGACAGCTATTTCTAACTATGGCTACACCTTC
TRBV5-4	TRBD1	TRBJ2-1	NA	CASSLAFMGQGVNEQFF	TGTGCCAGCAGCTTGGCCTTTATGGGACAGGGGGTTAATGAGCAGTTCTTC
TRBV9	NA	TRBJ2-2	NA	CASSVVRQPNTGELFF	TGTGCCAGCAGCGTAGTGAGGCAGCCCAACACCGGGGAGCTGTTTTTT
TRBV6-5	NA	TRBJ2-5	NA	CASRYGPSKETQYF	TGTGCCAGCAGATATGGACCATCGAAAGAGACCCAGTACTTC
TRBV27	NA	TRBJ1-1	NA	CASSFTGGTEAFF	TGTGCCAGCAGTTTTACGGGGGGCACTGAAGCTTTCTTT
TRBV7-8	NA	TRBJ2-1	once	CASSLAGQSSYNEQFF	TGTGCCAGCAGCTTAGCGGGACAAAGCTCCTACAATGAGCAGTTCTTC
TRBV7-6	NA	TRBJ2-7	NA	CASSLSWGGQGLSYEQYF	TGTGCCAGCAGCTTATCTTGGGGCGGGCAGGGGCTCTCCTACGAGCAGTACTTC
TRBV29-1	TRBD1	TRBJ2-7	NA	CSAKPGQSYEQYF	TGCAGCGCAAAACCGGGACAGAGCTACGAGCAGTACTTC
TRBV5-4	NA	TRBJ2-4	NA	CASSLGGPTWVAKNIQYF	TGTGCCAGCAGCTTGGGGGGACCAACGTGGGTGGCCAAAAACATTCAGTACTTC
TRBV5-1	TRBD2	TRBJ2-1	NA	CASGQGTSGPNEQFF	TGCGCCAGCGGGCAGGGGACTAGCGGGCCCAATGAGCAGTTCTTC
TRBV7-8	TRBD2	TRBJ2-1	NA	CASSPPLTSGSNEQFF	TGTGCCAGCAGCCCCCCCCTGACTAGCGGGAGCAATGAGCAGTTCTTC
TRBV30	TRBD1	TRBJ2-7	NA	CAWSGTGAMTYEQYF	TGTGCCTGGAGTGGAACAGGGGCGATGACCTACGAGCAGTACTTC
TRBV11-2	NA	TRBJ2-7	NA	CASSLYQTYEQYF	TGTGCCAGCAGCTTATACCAAACCTACGAGCAGTACTTC
TRBV5-6	NA	TRBJ2-7	NA	CASIMGGTSDEQYF	TGTGCCAGCATTATGGGGGGCACCTCGGACGAGCAGTACTTC
TRBV11-2	TRBD2	TRBJ2-5	NA	CASSHGVAGSQETQYF	TGTGCCAGCAGCCATGGGGTAGCGGGCTCTCAAGAGACCCAGTACTTC